The following is a TCR beta chain sequence with its context. The antigen is not known. Method: immunoSEQ multiplex PCR; TCRdb's copy keeps in-frame clones and lacks some. The data show 950,000 to 1,300,000 clones, about 75% seen once. Each donor was a Caucasian adult residing in Nashville, Tennessee. The entry originates in a study of shared clonotypes between healthy human individuals. The study, taken as a whole, reports: Generally, naive subsets (rather than memory subsets) showed larger estimated richness.

V shed 5 bases, J shed 8 bases, and the junction held 12 bases outside the gene matches. This CDR3 region has 16 residues. Sequenced material: memory CD4+ T cells sorted from blood. Indicated subset: CD45RA-negative fraction. V usage is TRBV23-1 and J usage is TRBJ2-1; 10 nucleotides line up with TRBD1. TRBV23-1 is an open reading frame, and its role is uncertain. The clonotype was recovered from a man aged 18 to 29 in good health. The CDR3 nucleotides read TGCGCCAGCAGTAGAACCCTTGACAGGGGGCAACATGAGCAGTTCTTC. Protein: CASSRTLDRGQHEQFF.